This T cell receptor beta chain comes out of a study of blood T cell repertoires in COVID-19. This clone occurred a few times. Data came from immunoSEQ multiplex PCR; TCRdb stores just in-frame clones and leaves some out. This sample has about 56,000 clones, with around 77% found just once. Germline assignment: CDR1 SGHRS and CDR2 YFSETQ. V lost 3 bases and J lost 6, with 16 bases in between. The CDR3 is 15 residues long. Material: peripheral blood. The chain is built from TRBV5-1 and TRBJ1-3; D might be TRBD1 (6 bases). This TCR was sampled from a woman aged 70 to 79 with COVID-19, enrolled during active disease. The CDR3 here is CASSSTGNRENTIYF. As DNA, the CDR3 is TGCGCCAGCAGCTCCACAGGGAATCGCGAAAACACCATATATTTT.